These 21 T cell receptor beta chains originate from one sample sequenced in a study of blood T cell repertoires in COVID-19. Clones were sequenced by immunoSEQ multiplex PCR, and TCRdb holds only the in-frame ones, with some missing. The data show about 170,000 clones, around 86% seen once. The sequencing input was peripheral blood. Every receptor here comes from a woman of 80 years or more in a cohort sampled during active or convalescent COVID-19.

The chain combines TRBV12-3 or TRBV12-4 with TRBJ1-2, with D unclear. The V end lost 3 bases, the J end lost 7 bases, and 12 bases lay between the germline ends. CDR3 length: 13 amino acids. The CDR3 region is CASSLALAGGYTF. CDR3 DNA sequence: TGTGCCAGCAGTTTGGCCCTGGCTGGTGGCTACACCTTC.

The chain combines TRBV21-1 with TRBJ2-2; the tabulated D call, TRBD2, remains unverified against the DNA. TRBV21-1 is a pseudogene segment. This CDR3 is 14 amino acids long. The CDR3 loop is CASGLGVLIGELFF. DNA of the CDR3: TGTGCCAGCGGACTTGGGGTTCTGATCGGGGAGCTGTTTTTT.

This clone was picked up a small number of times. The chain combines TRBV6-5 with TRBJ2-1; 12 bases are shared with TRBD2. The CDR3 loop spans 15 amino acids. Germline lookup yields CDR1 MNHEY and CDR2 SVGAGI. With 4 bases clipped from V and 9 bases from J, the junction kept 7 bases outside the gene matches. This CDR3 reads CASSFRLAGVSEQFF. The CDR3 region has the DNA TGTGCCAGCAGTTTTAGACTAGCGGGAGTTAGTGAGCAGTTCTTC.

V and J are TRBV10-1 and TRBJ1-1, with TRBD1 matching over 7 bases. Germline trimming cut 1 base from V and 1 base from J; bases unmatched to any gene: 0. This CDR3 has 14 amino acids. CDR1 and CDR2 from the germline V gene are WNHNN and SYGVQD (reference sequence). Written as DNA, the CDR3 is TGCGCCAGCAGTGAGTACAGGGGGAACACTGAAGCTTTCTTT. Its protein is CASSEYRGNTEAFF.

This clone has only one observation. The chain joins TRBV27 to TRBJ1-5, with D unclear. This CDR3 contains 14 residues. Deletions cut 6 bases from V and 0 bases from J, with 9 bases between. Germline lookup yields CDR1 MNHEY and CDR2 SMNVEV (reference sequence). The CDR3 here is CASSRENSNQPQHF. CDR3 bases: TGTGCCAGCAGCCGAGAGAATAGCAATCAGCCCCAGCATTTT.

V usage is TRBV11-2 and J usage is TRBJ2-7, with D perhaps TRBD2 (7 bases). The CDR3 has 11 residues. The germline V gene has CDR1 SGHAT and CDR2 FQNNGV. V was shortened by 6 bases and J by 7 bases, with 10 bases between the two germline ends. The CDR3, as DNA: TGTGCCAGCAGAGGGGGGGCGGAGCAGTACGTC. Translating it yields CASRGGAEQYV.

With respect to this clone: Germline and junction disagree at one end, which may indicate a read error. The rearrangement links TRBV7-7 to TRBJ2-5; TRBD1 might be the D (7 bases). The CDR3 spans 15 residues. The V gene's germline CDR1 is SSHAT and CDR2 FNYEAQ (reference sequence). The DNA for the CDR3 is TGTGCTAGCAGCCTTTCCGCAGGGGGGCGAGAGACCCAGTACTTC. It is translated as CASSLSAGGRETQYF.

The CDR3 loop is CASSPPRKGAETQYF. CDR3 DNA: TGTGCCAGCTCACCACCGAGGAAAGGAGCGGAGACCCAGTACTTC. The gene calls are TRBV18 and TRBJ2-5, with unresolved D. The CDR3 runs 15 residues. CDR1 and CDR2 from the germline V gene are KGHSH and LQKENI. V lost 0 bases and J 5 bases, leaving 13 bases between the germline ends.

The chain employs TRBV10-1 and TRBJ1-1, with a possible D match to TRBD1 (5 bases). This CDR3 region has 13 residues. Per the germline V gene, CDR1 is WNHNN and CDR2 is SYGVQD (reference sequence). The V and J ends lost 2 bases and 4 bases respectively, with 8 bases between them. The CDR3 nucleotides are TGCGCCAGCAGTGAGGGGGGGTCCACTGAAGCTTTCTTT. Protein sequence: CASSEGGSTEAFF.

The chain links TRBV5-6 to TRBJ2-5; tentatively, D is TRBD2 (5 bases). V dropped 2 bases and J dropped 0 bases, with 14 bases sitting between them. The CDR3 totals 16 residues. The germline V gene encodes CDR1 SGHDT and CDR2 YYEEEE. In DNA form, the CDR3 reads TGTGCCAGCAGCTTCCTAGCCGCGGCCCACCAAGAGACCCAGTACTTC. As protein: CASSFLAAAHQETQYF.

This clone has more than one count but fewer than ten. The chain links TRBV5-4 to TRBJ2-5, with TRBD1 as a possible D gene (7 bases). CDR1 SGHNT and CDR2 YYREEE come from the germline V gene (reference sequence). The CDR3 sequence is 16 residues long. Trimming took off 0 bases at V and 7 bases at J, with 19 bases between the two ends. The CDR3 coding sequence is TGTGCCAGCAGCTTGGGTGGACAGGCAGTCGGGGGGACCCAGTACTTC. Amino acids: CASSLGGQAVGGTQYF.

V and J are TRBV20-1 and TRBJ2-1, with D possibly being TRBD2 (5 bases). The V end lost 3 bases, the J end lost 8 bases, and 8 bases lay between the germline ends. Germline loops: CDR1 DFQATT, CDR2 SNEGSKA (reference sequence). The CDR3 is 11 residues long. The CDR3 bases are TGCAGTGCTAGGCGGGTGGATGAGCAGTTCTTC. It translates to CSARRVDEQFF.

V gene TRBV2 combines with J gene TRBJ2-2; the D gene is possibly TRBD2 (5 bases). The CDR3 is made up of 14 amino acids. The V gene's germline CDR1 is SNHLY and CDR2 FYNNEI. Trimming removed 6 bases at V and 5 bases at J, with 13 bases between. The CDR3 nucleotides read TGTGCCAGCAGAGAGGGAATCGGAACCGGGGAGCTGTTTTTT. Its protein product is CASREGIGTGELFF. The full variable domain, with the rest looked up from reference TRBV2 and TRBJ2-2, is EPEVTQTPSHQVTQMGQEVILRCVPISNHLYFYWYRQILGQKVEFLVSFYNNEISEKSEIFDDQFSVERPDGSNFTLKIRSTKLEDSAMYFCASREGIGTGELFFGEGSRLTVL.

The chain combines TRBV14 with TRBJ1-1; TRBD1 agrees at 7 bases. The CDR3 is 14 residues long. J gave up 5 bases and V 4 bases, and 7 bases lay outside the gene matches. The germline gives CDR1 SGHDN, CDR2 FVKESK. In DNA, the CDR3 is TGTGCCAGCAGCCTCAATTTCAGGGGGACTGAAGCTTTCTTT. Encoded protein: CASSLNFRGTEAFF.

The chain has TRBV3-1 (or the pseudogene TRBV3-2) and TRBJ2-5, with a weak D call TRBD2 (5 bases). The germline CDR1 and CDR2 sequences are LGHDT and YNNKEL (reference sequence). V was trimmed by 4 bases and J by 1 base, leaving 19 bases between them. The CDR3 length is 17 residues. Here the CDR3 reads CASSPQLAAGPQETQYF. The DNA for the CDR3 is TGTGCCAGCAGCCCCCAATTAGCCGCGGGCCCCCAAGAGACCCAGTACTTC.

In its sample, this clone was seen a few times. V gene TRBV20-1 combines with J gene TRBJ2-7, with D maybe TRBD1 (5 bases). The ends were cut back, 7 bases at V and 2 bases at J, with 9 bases in the middle. CDR1 is DFQATT, CDR2 SNEGSKA, per germline (reference sequence). The CDR3 is 11 amino acids. CDR3 amino acids: CSVQVAYEQYF. CDR3 nucleotides: TGCAGTGTACAGGTCGCCTACGAGCAGTACTTC.

The V call is TRBV7-7, the J call TRBJ2-3, with TRBD2 identical over 16 bases. This CDR3 contains 16 residues. With 5 bases clipped from V and 5 bases from J, the junction kept 4 bases outside the gene matches. Looked up from germline, CDR1 is SSHAT and CDR2 is FNYEAQ (reference sequence). CDR3: CASSPGLAGGGDTQYF. The DNA of the CDR3 is TGTGCCAGCAGCCCGGGACTAGCGGGAGGGGGAGATACGCAGTATTTT.

The V call is TRBV30, the J call TRBJ2-5; 9 bases align to TRBD1. The CDR3 covers 14 residues. The J segment lost 5 bases and the V segment lost 4 bases, leaving 8 bases of the junction unmatched. Looked up from germline, CDR1 is GTSNPN and CDR2 is SVGIG (reference sequence). The CDR3 DNA is TGTGCCTGGACAAACAGGGGGCGCGGGGAGACCCAGTACTTC. Protein: CAWTNRGRGETQYF.

V gene TRBV5-1 combines with J gene TRBJ1-5; possible D gene TRBD1, 5 bases. Germline lookup yields CDR1 SGHRS and CDR2 YFSETQ. This CDR3 contains 15 residues. The V end lost 0 bases, the J end lost 3 bases, and 10 bases lay between the germline ends. The CDR3 loop is CASSLGPGPNQPQHF. CDR3 sequence (DNA): TGCGCCAGCAGCTTGGGTCCAGGGCCCAATCAGCCCCAGCATTTT.

This sequence joins TRBV29-1 and TRBJ1-2; D ambiguous. CDR1 SQVTM and CDR2 ANQGSEA come from the germline V gene. V lost 6 bases and J 7 bases, leaving 30 bases between the germline ends. This CDR3 spans 17 amino acids. CDR3 in amino acids: CSVLARRGGRALRGYTF. In DNA form, the CDR3 reads TGCAGCGTCCTAGCACGTCGAGGTGGAAGGGCGCTTCGTGGCTACACCTTC.

This clone was found once. This chain connects TRBV11-3 to TRBJ2-1; 8 nucleotides agree with TRBD2. The CDR3 spans 15 residues. The germline V gene has CDR1 SGHNT and CDR2 YENEEA. The V and J ends lost 0 bases and 7 bases, in that order; junction bases with no gene match: 5. The CDR3 DNA reads as TGTGCCAGCAGCTTAGAGGGCGGGAGGATGAATGAGCAGTTCTTC. Protein: CASSLEGGRMNEQFF.